Shown below are 13 T cell receptor beta chains from a single sample sequenced in a study of technical replicates of blood from a handful of donors. This table comes from immunoSEQ multiplex PCR, and its TCRdb copy is limited to in-frame clones, with some not included. The table shows tens of thousands of clones, with 88% occurring only once. Sequences were obtained from PBMCs. The receptors here all came from a human donor in good health. Some clones in this sample may be carry-over from other donors' samples.

Only one count was recorded for this clone. Written as DNA, the CDR3 is TGTGCCAGCAGCTCACAGGGTTTGGGCTACACCTTC. It yields the protein CASSSQGLGYTF. This chain joins TRBV5-6 and TRBJ1-2; perhaps TRBD1 as D (6 bases). V was clipped by 3 bases and J by 8 bases, with 11 bases between them. Germline lookup yields CDR1 SGHDT and CDR2 YYEEEE. This CDR3 region has 12 residues.

The J gene is TRBJ1-2, the V gene TRBV29-1, with 7 bases lining up with TRBD1. This CDR3 is 12 amino acids long. The junction had 4 bases not matched to a gene; V was cut back by 6 bases and J by 3 bases. Germline assignment: CDR1 SQVTM and CDR2 ANQGSEA. CDR3 amino acids: CSVQGGDYGYTF. CDR3 in DNA: TGCAGCGTCCAAGGGGGCGACTATGGCTACACCTTC. Variable domain in full (rest from reference TRBV29-1 and TRBJ1-2): SAVISQKPSRDICQRGTSLTIQCQVDSQVTMMFWYRQQPGQSLTLIATANQGSEATYESGFVIDKFPISRPNLTFSTLTVSNMSPEDSSIYLCSVQGGDYGYTFGSGTRLTVV.

This clone has only a few counts. The chain has TRBV2 and TRBJ2-3; a weak D match, TRBD2 (5 bases). The CDR3 sequence is 15 residues long. Germline lookup yields CDR1 SNHLY and CDR2 FYNNEI. V shed 10 bases and J shed 0 bases, with 17 bases lying between them. CDR3 DNA sequence: TGTGCCACCCAAAGGGAGAGCGTAAGCACAGATACGCAGTATTTT. Translating gives CATQRESVSTDTQYF.

This clone was observed a few times. This chain joins TRBV5-1 and TRBJ2-2; a possible D gene is TRBD1 (5 bases). The CDR3 extends over 16 amino acids. Germline CDR1 reads SGHRS; CDR2 reads YFSETQ. Trimming cost V 0 bases and J 6 bases, with 15 bases left between them. The CDR3 region is CASSLVVGAVAGELFF. CDR3 sequence (DNA): TGCGCCAGCAGCTTGGTAGTTGGGGCCGTTGCCGGGGAGCTGTTTTTT.

The chain links TRBV5-1 to TRBJ2-1, with TRBD2 matching over 9 bases. The CDR3 contains 16 residues. Germline V gene lookup returns CDR1 SGHRS and CDR2 YFSETQ. Unmatched junction bases numbered 6, after V lost 4 bases and J lost 1 base. Here the CDR3 reads CASSVVAGVSYNEQFF. In nucleotides, the CDR3 is TGCGCCAGCAGCGTGGTAGCGGGAGTATCCTACAATGAGCAGTTCTTC. Filled out from reference TRBV5-1 and TRBJ2-1, the complete variable domain reads KAGVTQTPRYLIKTRGQQVTLSCSPISGHRSVSWYQQTPGQGLQFLFEYFSETQRNKGNFPGRFSGRQFSNSRSEMNVSTLELGDSALYLCASSVVAGVSYNEQFFGPGTRLTVL.

This clone turned up a few times. The rearrangement joins TRBV4-1 to TRBJ1-6; tentatively, D is TRBD1 (5 bases). Trimming left V 4 bases short and J 17 bases short, with 18 bases between. CDR3 length: 13 residues. The V gene's germline CDR1 is MGHRA and CDR2 YSYEKL. DNA of the CDR3: TGCGCCAGCAGCCCGGGTGGCAGGGAGGCCGTCCACTTT. It translates to CASSPGGREAVHF.

With respect to this clone: No conserved phenylalanine or tryptophan ends this CDR3, so it is likely a read error. No DNA is shown, since the ends of the CDR3 on it are uncertain; the CDR3 is the one TCRdb lists. The chain couples TRBV20-1 to TRBJ2-3; the table's D call TRBD2 went unverified against the DNA. Germline lookup yields CDR1 DFQATT and CDR2 SNEGSKA (reference sequence). From its first to its last residue, the CDR3 has 10 amino acids. The CDR3 reads CSDRWREAIP.

The chain joins TRBV5-1 to TRBJ2-3; a possible D gene is TRBD1 (6 bases). The CDR3 sequence is 15 residues long. CDR1 is SGHRS and CDR2 is YFSETQ in the germline V gene. V was clipped by 4 bases and J by 0 bases, with 12 bases between them. CDR3 DNA: TGCGCCAGCAGCGTACAGGGACCGAGCACAGATACGCAGTATTTT. Translation gives CASSVQGPSTDTQYF. Full variable domain (outside the CDR3, taken from reference TRBV5-1 and TRBJ2-3): KAGVTQTPRYLIKTRGQQVTLSCSPISGHRSVSWYQQTPGQGLQFLFEYFSETQRNKGNFPGRFSGRQFSNSRSEMNVSTLELGDSALYLCASSVQGPSTDTQYFGPGTRLTVL.

The CDR3 spells CASSLLDTQYF. CDR3 sequence (DNA): TGCGCCAGCAGCTTGCTAGATACGCAGTATTTT. The chain combines TRBV5-1 with TRBJ2-3; D remains ambiguous. V dropped 1 base and J dropped 5 bases, with 2 bases sitting between them. Germline CDR1 and CDR2: SGHRS and YFSETQ. The CDR3 is made up of 11 amino acids.

This sequence joins TRBV7-2 and TRBJ2-3; 7 positions match TRBD1. CDR3 length: 15 amino acids. Looked up from germline, CDR1 is SGHTA and CDR2 is FQGNSA. The V gene end was trimmed by 5 bases and the J gene end by 6 bases; junction bases not matched to a gene: 11. The CDR3 reads CASSKDRVRPDTQYF. CDR3 DNA: TGTGCCAGCAGCAAAGACAGGGTTCGTCCCGATACGCAGTATTTT.

V gene TRBV19 combines with J gene TRBJ1-2; 8 bases agree with TRBD1. Trimming took 7 bases from V and 7 from J; bases not matched to a gene: 14. Germline values: CDR1 LNHDA, CDR2 SQIVND (reference sequence). CDR3 size: 15 residues. The CDR3 nucleotides read TGTGCCAGTAAGTCCGCCCTCGGGGGACAGGCTGGCTACACCTTC. This encodes CASKSALGGQAGYTF.

The gene calls are TRBV7-6 and TRBJ2-7; 12 bases align to TRBD1. V lost 4 bases to trimming and J lost 5 bases; unmatched junction nucleotides: 3. The CDR3 spans 14 residues. Germline CDR1 SGHVS, CDR2 FNYEAQ. The CDR3 is CASSSGQGANEQYF. CDR3 nucleotides: TGTGCCAGCAGCTCGGGACAGGGGGCTAACGAGCAGTACTTC. Variable domain in full (rest from reference TRBV7-6 and TRBJ2-7): GAGVSQSPRYKVTKRGQDVALRCDPISGHVSLYWYRQALGQGPEFLTYFNYEAQQDKSGLPNDRFSAERPEGSISTLTIQRTEQRDSAMYRCASSSGQGANEQYFGPGTRLTVT.

The chain links TRBV2 to TRBJ2-1; D is unclear. With 1 base removed from V and 0 bases from J, the gap between germline ends came to 10 bases. The CDR3 loop spans 16 amino acids. CDR1 and CDR2 from the germline V gene are SNHLY and FYNNEI. CDR3 region: CASSEDEHLSYNEQFF. In DNA, the CDR3 is TGTGCCAGCAGTGAAGACGAACACCTCTCCTACAATGAGCAGTTCTTC.